The 27 T cell receptor beta chains reported below all come from one sample, sequenced in a study of T cells in localized non-small cell lung cancer (dated by TCRdb to the early 2020s). The library was produced with the immunoSEQ multiplex PCR assay. The table comes from immuneACCESS by way of TCRdb, which keeps in-frame sequences with V and J called. Part of the clones is missing from these tables; in studies checked, under half for an unresolved V gene and the rest for unknown reasons. The sample yields about 15,000 clones; more than 80% were counted once. The ten largest clones represent 4.2% of the sample. The sequencing here drew on peripheral blood, taken before any cancer treatment. The receptors here all came from a woman between 40 and 69 years old with stage I lung adenocarcinoma.

This chain uses TRBV7-2 with TRBJ2-6, with 9 nucleotides matching TRBD1. The length of the CDR3 is 17 residues. Germline values: CDR1 SGHTA, CDR2 FQGNSA. After removal of 6 bases from V and 1 base from J, the junction contained 7 bases not matched to a gene. Here the CDR3 DNA reads TGTGCCAGCAGTCGGGACAGGGCTCCTTCTGGGGCCAACGTCCTGACTTTC. This encodes CASSRDRAPSGANVLTF.

In this sample, this clone turned up once. The rearrangement joins TRBV28 to TRBJ1-5; the match to TRBD1 covers 8 bases. Trimming removed 6 bases from V and 2 bases from J; junction bases left unmatched: 6. CDR1 is MDHEN, CDR2 SYDVKM, per germline. CDR3 length: 15 residues. The CDR3 sequence: CASSRTGPGNQPQHF. The DNA for the CDR3 is TGTGCCAGCAGCCGGACAGGGCCGGGCAATCAGCCCCAGCATTTT. The full variable domain, its missing parts supplied by reference TRBV28 and TRBJ1-5, is DVKVTQSSRYLVKRTGEKVFLECVQDMDHENMFWYRQDPGLGLRLIYFSYDVKMKEKGDIPEGYSVSREKKERFSLILESASTNQTSMYLCASSRTGPGNQPQHFGDGTRLSIL.

The chain links TRBV27 to TRBJ2-5, with 13 bases that match TRBD2. J gave up 9 bases and V 5 bases, and 15 bases lay outside the gene matches. This CDR3 is 17 amino acids long. CDR1 and CDR2 (germline): MNHEY, SMNVEV (reference sequence). CDR3 sequence (DNA): TGTGCCAGCAGTCTGGGACTAGCGGGGCGAGCTTTGTCGGCCCAGTACTTC. It translates to CASSLGLAGRALSAQYF.

Concerning this clone itself: Other DNA sequences in this specimen translate into the identical CDR3. The chain uses TRBV15 and TRBJ2-1, with D tentatively TRBD2 (6 bases). The germline V gene has CDR1 LNHNV and CDR2 YYDKDF (reference sequence). The CDR3 is 13 residues long. Trimming stripped 0 bases from V and 8 bases from J, with 8 bases between. In nucleotides, the CDR3 is TGTGCCACCAGCAGAGATCCGGGGGATGAGCAGTTCTTC. Protein sequence: CATSRDPGDEQFF.

The chain has TRBV6-1 and TRBJ1-2; 7 bases line up with TRBD1. Trimming took 3 bases from V and 3 from J; bases not matched to a gene: 4. The CDR3 consists of 14 residues. The germline CDR1 and CDR2 sequences are MNHNS and SASEGT. CDR3 region: CASSETGMDYGYTF. Here the CDR3 DNA reads TGTGCCAGCAGTGAGACAGGGATGGACTATGGCTACACCTTC.

The V call is TRBV7-9, the J call TRBJ2-7, with 8 bases aligning to TRBD1. CDR3 length equals 14 residues. The V gene end was trimmed by 4 bases and the J gene end by 6 bases; junction bases not matched to a gene: 8. The germline gives CDR1 SEHNR, CDR2 FQNEAQ (reference sequence). CDR3: CASSSLNQGAEQYF. CDR3 bases: TGTGCCAGCAGCTCCCTTAACCAGGGGGCCGAGCAGTACTTC.

The chain links TRBV18 to TRBJ1-1; 7 nucleotides line up with TRBD1. The V and J ends lost 6 bases and 0 bases, in that order; junction bases with no gene match: 10. Germline CDR1 is KGHSH and CDR2 is LQKENI. There are 16 residues in the CDR3. The chain's CDR3 is CASSPRQGKMNTEAFF. In DNA, the CDR3 is TGTGCCAGCTCCCCTAGACAGGGAAAAATGAACACTGAAGCTTTCTTT.

The V gene is TRBV28, the J gene TRBJ2-7, with D hard to call. Germline V gives CDR1 MDHEN, CDR2 SYDVKM. The CDR3 totals 11 residues. V was trimmed by 7 bases and J by 3 bases, leaving 7 bases between them. As DNA, the CDR3 is TGTGCCAGCATCTCAAACTACGAGCAGTACTTC. Translation: CASISNYEQYF.

The chain combines TRBV2 with TRBJ2-5; tentatively, D is TRBD2 (6 bases). Germline CDR1 is SNHLY and CDR2 is FYNNEI. This CDR3 is built from 14 residues. V lost 2 bases to trimming and J lost 4 bases, with 11 bases between them. CDR3 protein: CASSELLGGETQYF. CDR3 sequence (DNA): TGTGCCAGCAGTGAATTGTTGGGGGGAGAGACCCAGTACTTC. Full variable domain (remainder filled in from reference TRBV2 and TRBJ2-5): EPEVTQTPSHQVTQMGQEVILRCVPISNHLYFYWYRQILGQKVEFLVSFYNNEISEKSEIFDDQFSVERPDGSNFTLKIRSTKLEDSAMYFCASSELLGGETQYFGPGTRLLVL.

For this clone: An end of the junction differs from the germline gene, which may be a read error. J is TRBJ2-5 and V is TRBV4-3; D is perhaps TRBD2 (5 bases). The CDR3 spans 14 residues. CDR1 is LGHNA, CDR2 YSLEER, per germline. The CDR3 reads CAGSEVSGQETQYF. The CDR3 DNA sequence: TGCGCCGGCAGCGAGGTGAGCGGCCAAGAGACCCAGTACTTC.

The rearrangement joins TRBV20-1 to TRBJ1-2, with D tentatively TRBD1 (6 bases). The V end lost 6 bases, the J end lost 8 bases, and 10 bases lay between the germline ends. In germline, CDR1 is DFQATT, CDR2 SNEGSKA (reference sequence). The CDR3 covers 10 residues. The CDR3 nucleotides read TGCAGTGCAAAGACAGGAGGCTACACCTTC. As protein: CSAKTGGYTF.

In nucleotides, the CDR3 is TGTGCCAGTAGTAGGGGTAAAGAGACCCAGTACTTC. This gives the protein CASSRGKETQYF. The genes are TRBV19 and TRBJ2-5; D remains ambiguous. This CDR3 comprises 12 residues. Germline CDR1 reads LNHDA; CDR2 reads SQIVND (reference sequence). Trimming shortened V by 4 bases and J by 3 bases, and 6 bases separated the two germline ends.

The gene calls are TRBV5-1 and TRBJ2-3, with D possibly TRBD2 on 6 matching bases. CDR1 is SGHRS, CDR2 YFSETQ, per germline. The CDR3 spans 18 residues. Trimming left V 0 bases short and J 2 bases short, with 19 bases between. The CDR3 region has the DNA TGCGCCAGCAGCTTGGCCAACAGTGGGACTCTTATCACAGATACGCAGTATTTT. Protein sequence: CASSLANSGTLITDTQYF.

The V gene is TRBV6-5, the J gene TRBJ2-3, with D tentatively TRBD1 or TRBD2 (5 bases each). The CDR3 spans 14 residues. CDR1 is MNHEY, CDR2 SVGAGI, per germline. The V and J ends lost 6 bases and 2 bases respectively, with 12 bases between them. CDR3 sequence (DNA): TGTGCCAGCAGATCATTGGGACCCACAGATACGCAGTATTTT. Encoded protein: CASRSLGPTDTQYF.

V usage is TRBV19 and J usage is TRBJ1-1; D unclear. V gave up 2 bases and J gave up 3 bases, with 7 bases separating them. Germline assignment: CDR1 LNHDA and CDR2 SQIVND (reference sequence). The CDR3 sequence is 13 residues long. DNA of the CDR3: TGTGCCAGTAGTATACCGGGAGACACTGAAGCTTTCTTT. Translation gives CASSIPGDTEAFF. The full variable domain, completed using reference TRBV19 and TRBJ1-1, is DGGITQSPKYLFRKEGQNVTLSCEQNLNHDAMYWYRQDPGQGLRLIYYSQIVNDFQKGDIAEGYSVSREKKESFPLTVTSAQKNPTAFYLCASSIPGDTEAFFGQGTRLTVV.

The rearrangement uses TRBV7-6 and TRBJ2-2, with TRBD1 matching 7 bases. The CDR3 is 14 residues long. Germline lookup yields CDR1 SGHVS and CDR2 FNYEAQ. V dropped 4 bases and J dropped 7; count of bases not matched to a gene: 6. CDR3 loop: CASSSQGQGGELFF. In DNA form, the CDR3 reads TGTGCCAGCAGCTCACAGGGGCAAGGCGGGGAGCTGTTTTTT. Supplemented by reference TRBV7-6 and TRBJ2-2, the full variable domain reads GAGVSQSPRYKVTKRGQDVALRCDPISGHVSLYWYRQALGQGPEFLTYFNYEAQQDKSGLPNDRFSAERPEGSISTLTIQRTEQRDSAMYRCASSSQGQGGELFFGEGSRLTVL.

This clone was seen only a few times. The V and J genes are TRBV19 and TRBJ2-2; D call uncertain. From germline, CDR1 is LNHDA and CDR2 SQIVND (reference sequence). V lost 5 bases to trimming and J lost 0 bases, with 7 bases between them. CDR3 length: 14 residues. The CDR3 coding sequence is TGTGCCAGTAGTTTTGGCCCGAACACCGGGGAGCTGTTTTTT. Its protein is CASSFGPNTGELFF.

The chain couples TRBV5-1 to TRBJ1-3; 10 bases are a match to TRBD1. CDR1 SGHRS and CDR2 YFSETQ come from the germline V gene. CDR3 length equals 20 residues. V shed 0 bases and J 0 bases; nucleotides not matched to a gene: 12. CDR3 in DNA: TGCGCCAGCAGCTTGGAACCGGGACAGGGGCTACTAATCTCTGGAAACACCATATATTTT. Encoded protein: CASSLEPGQGLLISGNTIYF.

The CDR3 is CASSIYRDPRYEQYF. The CDR3 region has the DNA TGTGCCAGTAGTATATACAGGGACCCCCGATACGAGCAGTACTTC. J is TRBJ2-7 and V is TRBV19, with a tentative D call TRBD1 (6 bases). In germline, CDR1 is LNHDA, CDR2 SQIVND (reference sequence). Trimming cost V 2 bases and J 4 bases, with 15 bases left between them. The CDR3 is 15 amino acids.

This chain connects TRBV7-2 to TRBJ2-2; D not resolved. CDR1 and CDR2 (germline): SGHTA, FQGNSA. The V gene lost 1 base and the J gene lost 0 bases, with 9 bases spanning the gap. The CDR3 consists of 16 residues. This chain's CDR3 is CASSLGDTTNTGELFF. The CDR3 region has the DNA TGTGCCAGCAGCTTAGGAGACACGACGAACACCGGGGAGCTGTTTTTT. Combining the CDR3 with reference TRBV7-2 and TRBJ2-2 gives the whole variable domain GAGVSQSPSNKVTEKGKDVELRCDPISGHTALYWYRQSLGQGLEFLIYFQGNSAPDKSGLPSDRFSAERTGGSVSTLTIQRTQQEDSAVYLCASSLGDTTNTGELFFGEGSRLTVL.

This chain uses TRBV11-3 with TRBJ2-3; no firm D call. This CDR3 has 12 residues. V was cut by 3 bases and J by 6 bases, with 7 bases left in between. The germline V gene has CDR1 SGHNT and CDR2 YENEEA. The CDR3 region is CASSFKVDTQYF. The CDR3, as DNA: TGTGCCAGCAGCTTTAAGGTCGATACGCAGTATTTT.

J is TRBJ2-7 and V is TRBV21-1; TRBD2 reflects the table's D call only, with no check against the DNA. TRBV21-1 is a pseudogene segment. This CDR3 is built from 17 residues. The CDR3 nucleotides are TGTGCCAGCAGACGAATGATTTTAGGACTTCGGTTGGGGGAGCAGTACTTC. Protein product: CASRRMILGLRLGEQYF.

CDR3 coding DNA: TGTGCCACCAGCAGAGAAGGGGTACAGCCCCAGCATTTT. Its protein is CATSREGVQPQHF. The chain uses TRBV15 and TRBJ1-5, with a tentative D call TRBD1 (5 bases). Looked up from germline, CDR1 is LNHNV and CDR2 is YYDKDF (reference sequence). CDR3 length: 13 residues. V lost 0 bases to trimming and J lost 7 bases, with 7 bases between them.

The chain couples TRBV15 to TRBJ1-4; D is possibly TRBD1 (5 bases). The CDR3 is made up of 15 amino acids. Trimming took 5 bases from V and 2 from J, leaving 12 bases between them. Germline V gene sequence: CDR1 LNHNV, CDR2 YYDKDF (reference sequence). In DNA, the CDR3 is TGTGCCACCAGCGAACACCGGGACACTAATGAAAAACTGTTTTTT. Translation gives CATSEHRDTNEKLFF.

This clone was picked up a small number of times. The rearrangement links TRBV10-3 to TRBJ2-1; 7 bases align to TRBD1. CDR1 is ENHRY and CDR2 is SYGVKD in the germline V gene. The CDR3 covers 16 residues. J lost 6 bases, V lost 6 bases, and 14 bases had no gene match. The DNA for the CDR3 is TGTGCCATCAGCCCCCGTGAGGGGGCCAGTTCCAATGAGCAGTTCTTC. Its protein is CAISPREGASSNEQFF.

The chain links TRBV19 to TRBJ2-3; 7 bases are shared with TRBD2. The germline gives CDR1 LNHDA, CDR2 SQIVND (reference sequence). The CDR3 extends over 15 amino acids. The V and J ends lost 7 bases and 4 bases, in that order; junction bases with no gene match: 11. The CDR3 nucleotides are TGTGCCAGTACCCATACCGGGACTACCGCAGATACGCAGTATTTT. It specifies CASTHTGTTADTQYF.

CDR3 bases: TGTGCTAGTGGTCCGACACTCTCTGGGGCCAACGTCCTGACTTTC. Translating gives CASGPTLSGANVLTF. V and J are TRBV12-5 and TRBJ2-6; unclear D gene. The CDR3 loop spans 15 amino acids. V gave up 5 bases and J gave up 0 bases, with 8 bases separating them. The germline V gene encodes CDR1 LGHNT and CDR2 FRNRAP.